Below, 23 T cell receptor beta chains from the same sample are listed, as sequenced in a study of blood T cell repertoires in COVID-19. Some clones are missing from TCRdb's copy, which holds only in-frame ones; the method was immunoSEQ multiplex PCR. This sample has about 300,000 clones, with around nine tenths found just once. Sequencing was performed on PBMCs or T cells enriched from blood (not recorded which). The receptors shown here come from a man in his fifties or sixties who had recovered from COVID-19.

This chain joins TRBV5-1 and TRBJ2-5; 11 bases are a match to TRBD1. The CDR3 totals 17 residues. The germline gives CDR1 SGHRS, CDR2 YFSETQ. The V gene end was trimmed by 4 bases and the J gene end by 5 bases; junction bases not matched to a gene: 13. For the CDR3, the DNA is TGCGCCAGCAGCGGAAGCACCGGGACAGGGGGTTCGGAGACCCAGTACTTC. It yields the protein CASSGSTGTGGSETQYF.

The V and J genes are TRBV11-3 and TRBJ2-1; TRBD2 matches at 11 bases. V lost 1 base, J lost 0 bases, and 11 bases stayed unmatched. The CDR3 is 20 amino acids. Per germline, CDR1 SGHNT and CDR2 YENEEA. Written as DNA, the CDR3 is TGTGCCAGCAGCTTAGGTAGACTAGCGGGGCCTTTAAGCTCCTACAATGAGCAGTTCTTC. Translating it yields CASSLGRLAGPLSSYNEQFF.

This chain connects TRBV5-4 to TRBJ1-1; no clear D gene. Looked up from germline, CDR1 is SGHNT and CDR2 is YYREEE (reference sequence). Trimming cost V 1 base and J 4 bases, with 14 bases left between them. The CDR3 consists of 15 residues. The CDR3 region is CASSLPGKGTTEAFF. The CDR3 DNA reads as TGTGCCAGCAGCTTGCCGGGGAAGGGAACCACTGAAGCTTTCTTT. Filled out from reference TRBV5-4 and TRBJ1-1, the complete variable domain reads ETGVTQSPTHLIKTRGQQVTLRCSSQSGHNTVSWYQQALGQGPQFIFQYYREEENGRGNFPPRFSGLQFPNYSSELNVNALELDDSALYLCASSLPGKGTTEAFFGQGTRLTVV.

Written as DNA, the CDR3 is TGTGCCAGCAGCACCCAACAGGGGATGAACACTGAAGCTTTCTTT. Amino acids: CASSTQQGMNTEAFF. V usage is TRBV5-4 and J usage is TRBJ1-1; 7 bases map to TRBD1. Trimming removed 4 bases from V and 0 bases from J; junction bases left unmatched: 6. CDR1 and CDR2 (germline): SGHNT, YYREEE (reference sequence). The CDR3 length is 15 residues.

This rearrangement joins TRBV13 to TRBJ1-6, with 7 bases identical to TRBD1. Germline CDR1 reads PRHDT; CDR2 reads FYEKMQ (reference sequence). V dropped 5 bases and J dropped 4; count of bases not matched to a gene: 2. The CDR3 has 14 amino acids. CDR3 sequence (DNA): TGTGCCAGCAGCCAGGGACAGTATAATTCACCCCTCCACTTT. Translating it yields CASSQGQYNSPLHF.

J is TRBJ2-7 and V is TRBV7-6, with 8 nucleotides matching TRBD2. The CDR3 totals 14 residues. Germline V lookup: CDR1 SGHVS, CDR2 FNYEAQ. V lost 3 bases, J lost 0 bases, and 1 base stayed unmatched. CDR3 coding DNA: TGTGCCAGCAGCTTTACTAGCGGCTCCTACGAGCAGTACTTC. Translated, it gives CASSFTSGSYEQYF.

Concerning this clone itself: The same CDR3 arises from other DNA sequences in this sample as well. CDR3 nucleotide sequence: TGTGCCAGCAGTCCATATCTGGGACAGGGCGGTCGCAATCAGCCCCAGCATTTT. It translates to CASSPYLGQGGRNQPQHF. The chain joins TRBV28 to TRBJ1-5; 9 positions agree with TRBD1. The germline V gene has CDR1 MDHEN and CDR2 SYDVKM. The CDR3 totals 18 residues. J was trimmed by 2 bases and V by 5 bases; bases with no gene match: 13.

The chain uses TRBV9 and TRBJ2-5, with 8 bases identical to TRBD1. The CDR3 consists of 15 residues. After removal of 4 bases from V and 5 bases from J, the junction contained 10 bases not matched to a gene. CDR1 SGDLS and CDR2 YYNGEE come from the germline V gene. Here the CDR3 reads CASSPDRVGGETQYF. The CDR3 region has the DNA TGTGCCAGCAGCCCGGACAGGGTTGGAGGCGAGACCCAGTACTTC.

V gene TRBV21-1 combines with J gene TRBJ1-1. TRBV21-1 is described as a pseudogene. This CDR3 has 18 residues. The CDR3 coding sequence is TGTGCCAGCAGCAAAGTGGGTCGGGGAGGCCCGGGGGACACTGAAGCTTTCTTT. Amino acid sequence: CASSKVGRGGPGDTEAFF.

CDR3 sequence reads: CASSPVTSGRAADTQYF. Written as DNA, the CDR3 is TGTGCCAGCAGCCCAGTGACTAGCGGGAGGGCCGCAGATACGCAGTATTTT. This chain links TRBV14 with TRBJ2-3, with 14 bases that match TRBD2. This CDR3 comprises 17 residues. Germline CDR1 SGHDN, CDR2 FVKESK. V shed 4 bases, J shed 4 bases, and the junction held 7 bases outside the gene matches.

The V gene is TRBV11-2, the J gene TRBJ2-1; TRBD2 matches at 9 bases. Germline CDR1 and CDR2: SGHAT and FQNNGV. The CDR3 runs 16 residues. V lost 5 bases, J lost 10 bases, and 15 bases stayed unmatched. The CDR3, as DNA: TGTGCCAGCAGCACCTCGGGGCTAGCGGGAAGGGAGGAGCAGTTCTTC. As protein: CASSTSGLAGREEQFF.

The chain employs TRBV7-9 and TRBJ2-2; D unclear. V shed 6 bases and J shed 5 bases, with 10 bases lying between them. Germline-derived CDR1 and CDR2 are SEHNR and FQNEAQ (reference sequence). The CDR3 runs to 13 residues. CDR3 nucleotide sequence: TGTGCCAGCAGTCTAACAGAGACCGGGGAGCTGTTTTTT. Its protein is CASSLTETGELFF.

The chain links TRBV7-9 to TRBJ2-7; perhaps TRBD1 as D (6 bases). The CDR3 length is 12 residues. Germline V CDR1 and CDR2: SEHNR, FQNEAQ (reference sequence). V dropped 5 bases and J dropped 4 bases, with 9 bases sitting between them. CDR3 residues: CASSQQGYEQYF. As DNA, the CDR3 is TGTGCCAGCAGCCAACAGGGTTACGAGCAGTACTTC.

This clone appeared a single time. V usage is TRBV5-8 and J usage is TRBJ1-3; TRBD1 matches 10 bases. Germline V lookup: CDR1 SGHTS, CDR2 YDEGEE. V gave up 3 bases and J gave up 2 bases; unmatched junction bases: 2. The CDR3 has 15 residues. The CDR3, as DNA: TGTGCCAGCAGCTCAGGGACAGGGGCTGGAAACACCATATATTTT. This translates into CASSSGTGAGNTIYF. The full variable domain, in which reference TRBV5-8 and TRBJ1-3 provide the parts outside the CDR3, is EAGVTQSPTHLIKTRGQQATLRCSPISGHTSVYWYQQALGLGLQFLLWYDEGEERNRGNFPPRFSGRQFPNYSSELNVNALELEDSALYLCASSSGTGAGNTIYFGEGSWLTVV.

The rearrangement joins TRBV19 to TRBJ1-5; 11 nucleotides agree with TRBD1. Unmatched junction bases numbered 7, after V lost 3 bases and J lost 6 bases. Germline lookup yields CDR1 LNHDA and CDR2 SQIVND (reference sequence). This CDR3 is 16 amino acids long. The CDR3 DNA is TGTGCCAGTAGTATCCTTGGACAGGGGGCGGGTCAGCCCCAGCATTTT. Residues: CASSILGQGAGQPQHF.

The chain links TRBV5-1 to TRBJ2-5; D ambiguous. Trimming took off 0 bases at V and 5 bases at J, with 5 bases between the two ends. The germline V gene has CDR1 SGHRS and CDR2 YFSETQ. The CDR3 has 12 residues. The CDR3, as DNA: TGCGCCAGCAGCTTGGTTCTGGAGACCCAGTACTTC. Residues: CASSLVLETQYF.

This chain connects TRBV7-9 to TRBJ1-4; unclear D gene. Germline assignment: CDR1 SEHNR and CDR2 FQNEAQ (reference sequence). V was cut by 5 bases and J by 1 base, with 8 bases left in between. The CDR3 spans 14 residues. CDR3 loop: CASSLAVTNEKLFF. In DNA, the CDR3 is TGTGCCAGCAGCCTCGCGGTAACTAATGAAAAACTGTTTTTT.

V and J are TRBV5-1 and TRBJ1-5, with D possibly TRBD1 on 5 matching bases. V lost 1 base to trimming and J lost 0 bases, with 8 bases between them. This CDR3 contains 15 residues. Germline assignment: CDR1 SGHRS and CDR2 YFSETQ. CDR3 DNA sequence: TGCGCCAGCAGCTTGCAGGGCAATAGCAATCAGCCCCAGCATTTT. Translating gives CASSLQGNSNQPQHF.

V and J are TRBV7-9 and TRBJ1-6; the match to TRBD1 covers 9 bases. CDR1 SEHNR and CDR2 FQNEAQ come from the germline V gene (reference sequence). The CDR3 covers 15 residues. V lost 4 bases, J lost 10 bases, and 8 bases stayed unmatched. The CDR3 protein is CASSSQGQGYSPLHF. The CDR3 nucleotides are TGTGCCAGCAGCTCGCAGGGACAGGGCTACTCACCCCTCCACTTT.

The chain employs TRBV11-3 and TRBJ1-2; no clear D gene. The CDR3 contains 12 residues. The V end lost 7 bases, the J end lost 5 bases, and 11 bases lay between the germline ends. The germline CDR1 and CDR2 sequences are SGHNT and YENEEA. The chain's CDR3 is CASTIRRYGYTF. The DNA of the CDR3 is TGTGCCAGCACGATCCGGAGGTATGGCTACACCTTC.

The table lists this clone with a count of one. The chain combines TRBV5-1 with TRBJ2-2, with 14 nucleotides matching TRBD2. The junction had 5 bases not matched to a gene; V was cut back by 3 bases and J by 7 bases. The CDR3 has 16 residues. CDR1 SGHRS and CDR2 YFSETQ come from the germline V gene. The chain's CDR3 is CASSSTSGRAHGELFF. The CDR3 nucleotides read TGCGCCAGCAGCTCGACTAGCGGGAGGGCCCACGGGGAGCTGTTTTTT.

The V gene is TRBV5-1, the J gene TRBJ1-2; 11 bases match TRBD1. Germline lookup yields CDR1 SGHRS and CDR2 YFSETQ. V lost 0 bases, J lost 7 bases, and 11 bases stayed unmatched. The CDR3 extends over 17 amino acids. CDR3 DNA: TGCGCCAGCAGCTTGGCAGGACAGGGGGCTGTGGTAGGTGGCTACACCTTC. As protein: CASSLAGQGAVVGGYTF.

The chain has TRBV3-1 (or the pseudogene TRBV3-2) and TRBJ1-1, with D perhaps TRBD1 (6 bases). The V end lost 4 bases, the J end lost 4 bases, and 16 bases lay between the germline ends. This CDR3 region has 15 residues. CDR1 LGHDT and CDR2 YNNKEL come from the germline V gene (reference sequence). CDR3 DNA sequence: TGTGCCAGCAGCCGCTTAGAACAGGGCCTCACTGAAGCTTTCTTT. Its protein is CASSRLEQGLTEAFF.